This T cell receptor (beta chain) was obtained from a study of cytomegalovirus exposure and HLA in healthy donors. Study-wide results and limits: What was likely a sequencing artifact was a cluster of highly shared sequence variants. For cytomegalovirus status, the classifier reportedly gave diagnoses with high specificity and sensitivity.

The PCR had 60 Vbeta and 13 Jbeta primers. As handled by the study authors: A follow-up analysis tallied 86 million or so unique TCR beta chains, some 9.9 million shared. Profiled with immunoSEQ multiplex PCR; TCRdb holds only in-frame clones, not every one. V, J and clone size were drawn from that table, and D and trimming were deduced from the DNA. The data show about 120,000 clones, 6.5% to 9.5% seen once. This CDR3 contains 16 residues. Germline CDR1 reads LNHNV; CDR2 reads YYDKDF (reference sequence). V shed 0 bases and J 7 bases; nucleotides not matched to a gene: 12. This clone was seen more than once but under ten times. Its target is not known.

Sequencing was done on a sample of PBMCs. J is TRBJ2-7 and V is TRBV15, with 7 bases matching TRBD1. This receptor was obtained from a woman in her thirties or forties in good health and CMV-seropositive. The CDR3 spells CATSRDRTGLLREQYF. CDR3 DNA sequence: TGTGCCACCAGCAGAGATAGGACAGGACTTCTGAGGGAGCAGTACTTC. Full variable domain (rest looked up from reference TRBV15 and TRBJ2-7): DAMVIQNPRYQVTQFGKPVTLSCSQTLNHNVMYWYQQKSSQAPKLLFHYYDKDFNNEADTPDNFQSRRPNTSFCFLDIRSPGLGDTAMYLCATSRDRTGLLREQYFGPGTRLTVT.